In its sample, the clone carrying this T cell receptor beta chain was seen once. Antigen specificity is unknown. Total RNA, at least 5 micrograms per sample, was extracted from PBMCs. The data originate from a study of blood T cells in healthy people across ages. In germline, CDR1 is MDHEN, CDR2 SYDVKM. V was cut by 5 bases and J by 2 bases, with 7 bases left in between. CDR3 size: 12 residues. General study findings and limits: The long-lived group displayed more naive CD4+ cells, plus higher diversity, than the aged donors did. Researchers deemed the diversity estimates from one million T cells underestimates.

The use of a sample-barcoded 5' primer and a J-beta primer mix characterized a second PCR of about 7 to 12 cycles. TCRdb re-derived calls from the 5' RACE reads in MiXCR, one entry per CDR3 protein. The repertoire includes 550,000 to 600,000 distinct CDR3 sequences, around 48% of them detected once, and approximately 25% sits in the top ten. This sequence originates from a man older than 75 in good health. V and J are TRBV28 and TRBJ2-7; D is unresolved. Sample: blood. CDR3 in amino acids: CASSPAPYEQYF. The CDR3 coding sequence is TGTGCCAGCAGTCCAGCCCCCTACGAGCAGTACTTC.